The entry below gives a single T cell receptor (beta chain) sequence along with its context. What it binds is unknown. Time point: newly diagnosed GD, antithyroid drugs for less than 3 months. Generation of the TCR library employed RNA extracted from PBMCs. Through Arm-PCR of CDR3 regions and iRepertoire HTBI primers, TCR beta libraries were built. TCRdb processed the multiplex PCR reads anew with MiXCR; each CDR3 protein has one entry. The table lists fewer than 550,000 distinct CDR3 sequences, 15% to 20% of them singletons, with roughly 25% in the top ten. The source of the sample is a study of regulatory T cells in long-lasting Graves disease. The study's findings and limits: Investigators studied peripheral blood only, not thyroid tissue.

The germline gives CDR1 LNHDA, CDR2 SQIVND (reference sequence). There are 16 residues in the CDR3. V lost 5 bases and J lost 7, with 18 bases in between. The sample was also linked to a second study, of T cells in Graves' hyperthyroidism and ophthalmopathy. From that report: The HTBI set primed first-round TCR CDR3 RT-PCR. For ophthalmopathy, model prediction preceded onset by a median roughly 6.3 months.

This receptor was taken from a woman aged 40-65 years with Graves disease. The chain combines TRBV19 with TRBJ1-6, with TRBD1 as a possible D gene (5 bases). This sample comprised peripheral blood mononuclear cells (PBMCs), obtained at new diagnosis, from a patient treated with antithyroid drugs. The CDR3 sequence is CASSPRRGGENSPLHF. The CDR3 DNA follows: TGTGCCAGTAGTCCTCGTCGGGGCGGGGAAAATTCACCCCTCCACTTT.